A selection of T cell receptor beta chains follows, all from one sample in a study of blood T cells in healthy people across ages. One entry per CDR3 protein, called by TCRdb with MiXCR from the 5' RACE reads. The data show 780,000 or so distinct CDR3 sequences, approximately 25% seen once. This sample also appeared in a second study, on T cells of mothers and their children.

Sample: blood. These receptors were obtained from a boy between 10 and 17 years old in good health. CDR3s include the opening cysteine and the closing phenylalanine or tryptophan. The D gene is left open where the match is weak. The size field is filled for only some rows; it gives once, few, many or a size class.

clone size	J gene	V gene	D gene	CDR3 protein	CDR3 DNA
-	TRBJ2-3	TRBV19	TRBD2	CASSSGTKNTDTQYF	TGTGCCAGTAGTTCCGGGACTAAAAACACAGATACGCAGTATTTT
-	TRBJ2-1	TRBV7-9	TRBD1	CASSWTRDRGYNEQFF	TGTGCCAGCAGCTGGACCCGGGACAGGGGGTACAATGAGCAGTTCTTC
-	TRBJ1-1	TRBV28	TRBD1	CASSLYGQAMNTEAFF	TGTGCCAGCAGTTTATACGGACAGGCGATGAACACTGAAGCTTTCTTT
-	TRBJ2-7	TRBV20-1	-	CSARGDTPYEQYF	TGCAGTGCTAGAGGAGACACTCCCTACGAGCAGTACTTC
-	TRBJ2-7	TRBV19	-	CASSARTLSYEQYF	TGTGCCAGTAGTGCCAGGACGCTCTCCTACGAGCAGTACTTC
-	TRBJ2-6	TRBV10-3	-	CAISLDPSGANVLTF	TGTGCCATCAGTCTAGATCCCTCTGGAGCCAACGTCCTGACTTTC
-	TRBJ1-3	TRBV3-1	-	CASSQGYQGMSLRNTIYF	TGTGCCAGCAGCCAAGGATACCAGGGAATGTCGCTTCGGAACACCATATATTTT
-	TRBJ2-5	TRBV9	TRBD2	CASSYGTSVGGETQYF	TGTGCCAGCAGCTACGGGACTAGCGTTGGAGGGGAGACCCAGTACTTC
-	TRBJ2-1	TRBV7-2	TRBD2	CASSRPTDGPWGGEQFF	TGTGCCAGCAGCCGACCCACGGACGGCCCGTGGGGGGGTGAGCAGTTCTTC
-	TRBJ2-1	TRBV7-9	-	CASSDGLSSYNEQFF	TGTGCCAGCAGCGACGGACTTAGCTCCTACAATGAGCAGTTCTTC
-	TRBJ1-2	TRBV20-1	-	CSARDLGGLDGYTF	TGCAGTGCTAGAGATTTAGGAGGGTTGGATGGCTACACCTTC
-	TRBJ2-4	TRBV20-1	-	CSSRGGKNIQYF	TGCAGTTCCAGGGGTGGCAAAAACATTCAGTACTTC
-	TRBJ2-7	TRBV28	-	CTSSGTAYEQYF	TGTACCAGCAGTGGGACTGCCTACGAGCAGTACTTC
few	TRBJ1-1	TRBV12-3/TRBV12-4	-	CASTFFRYRANTEAFF	TGTGCCAGCACCTTCTTTCGGTACAGGGCCAACACTGAAGCTTTCTTT
-	TRBJ1-4	TRBV6-2/TRBV6-3	-	CACSYSASGPLLFF	TGTGCCTGCAGTTACTCCGCTTCGGGCCCGTTACTGTTTTTT
-	TRBJ2-7	TRBV9	TRBD1	CASSVGSQGVREQYF	TGTGCCAGCAGCGTGGGCAGCCAGGGGGTCCGCGAGCAGTACTTC
few	TRBJ2-1	TRBV6-2/TRBV6-3	-	CASSSKYVAPNEQFF	TGTGCCAGCAGTTCAAAGTATGTAGCTCCCAATGAGCAGTTCTTC
-	TRBJ2-1	TRBV7-7	-	CASSFHVQFF	TGTGCTAGCAGCTTCCATGTGCAGTTCTTC
-	TRBJ2-2	TRBV4-1	-	CASSQDKTGELFF	TGCGCCAGCAGCCAAGATAAGACCGGGGAGCTGTTTTTT
-	TRBJ1-5	TRBV7-2	TRBD1	CASSPHGQANQPQHF	TGTGCCAGCAGCCCCCACGGACAGGCGAATCAGCCCCAGCATTTT
-	TRBJ2-1	TRBV28	TRBD2	CASGISGSSYNEQFF	TGTGCCAGCGGAATTAGCGGGAGCTCCTACAATGAGCAGTTCTTC
few	TRBJ1-4	TRBV3-1	TRBD1	CASSQGTGNEKLFF	TGTGCCAGCAGCCAAGGGACAGGGAATGAAAAACTGTTTTTT
few	TRBJ1-4	TRBV27	-	CASSLDRWGKLFF	TGTGCCAGCAGTTTGGATCGATGGGGAAAACTGTTTTTT
-	TRBJ1-1	TRBV6-6	-	CASSYERATFF	TGTGCCAGCAGTTACGAACGTGCGACTTTCTTT
-	TRBJ1-2	TRBV15	-	CATSRVFSLGYTF	TGTGCCACCAGCAGAGTTTTTTCACTTGGCTACACCTTC